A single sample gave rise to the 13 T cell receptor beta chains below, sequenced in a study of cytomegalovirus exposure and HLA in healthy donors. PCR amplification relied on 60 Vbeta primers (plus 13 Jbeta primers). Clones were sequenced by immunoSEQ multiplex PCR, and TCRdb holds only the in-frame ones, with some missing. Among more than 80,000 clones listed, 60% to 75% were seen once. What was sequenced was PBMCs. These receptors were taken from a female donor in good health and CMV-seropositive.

In DNA form, the CDR3 reads TGTGCCAGCAGTGAAGCTGCCCCCCCGAGACTAGCGAATAAGAATGAGCAGTTCTTC. This translates into CASSEAAPPRLANKNEQFF. The chain carries TRBV6-1 and TRBJ2-1; 8 bases are shared with TRBD2. In germline, CDR1 is MNHNS, CDR2 SASEGT. The CDR3 totals 19 residues. Germline trimming cut 0 bases from V and 7 bases from J; bases unmatched to any gene: 17.

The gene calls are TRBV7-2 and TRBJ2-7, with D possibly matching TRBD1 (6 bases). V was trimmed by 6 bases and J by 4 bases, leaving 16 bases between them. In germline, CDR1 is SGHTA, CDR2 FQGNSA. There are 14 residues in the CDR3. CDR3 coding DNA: TGTGCCAGCAGTCAAAGGCAGGGGTGGTACGAGCAGTACTTC. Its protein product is CASSQRQGWYEQYF.

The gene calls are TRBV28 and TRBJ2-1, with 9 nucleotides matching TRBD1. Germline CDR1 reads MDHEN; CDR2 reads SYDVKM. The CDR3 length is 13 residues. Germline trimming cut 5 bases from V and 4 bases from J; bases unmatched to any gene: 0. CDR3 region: CASSGTGYNEQFF. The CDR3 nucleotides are TGTGCCAGCAGTGGGACAGGGTACAATGAGCAGTTCTTC.

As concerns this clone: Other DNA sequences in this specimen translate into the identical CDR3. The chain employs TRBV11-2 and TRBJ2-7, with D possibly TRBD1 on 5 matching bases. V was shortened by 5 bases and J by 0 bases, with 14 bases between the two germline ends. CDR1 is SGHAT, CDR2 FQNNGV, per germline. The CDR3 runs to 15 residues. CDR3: CASSLSPQGSYEQYF. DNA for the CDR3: TGTGCCAGCAGCCTGAGCCCCCAGGGCTCCTACGAGCAGTACTTC.

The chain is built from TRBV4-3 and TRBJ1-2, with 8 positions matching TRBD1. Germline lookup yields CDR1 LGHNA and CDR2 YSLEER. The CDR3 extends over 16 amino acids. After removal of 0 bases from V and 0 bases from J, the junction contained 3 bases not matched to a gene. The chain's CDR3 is CASSQDPGQANYGYTF. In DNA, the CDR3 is TGCGCCAGCAGCCAAGATCCGGGACAGGCTAACTATGGCTACACCTTC.

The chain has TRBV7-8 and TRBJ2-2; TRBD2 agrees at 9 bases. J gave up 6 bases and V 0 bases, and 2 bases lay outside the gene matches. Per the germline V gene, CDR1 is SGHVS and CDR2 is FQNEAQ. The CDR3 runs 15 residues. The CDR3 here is CASSLALAGSGELFF. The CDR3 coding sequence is TGTGCCAGCAGCTTAGCGCTAGCGGGGTCCGGGGAGCTGTTTTTT.

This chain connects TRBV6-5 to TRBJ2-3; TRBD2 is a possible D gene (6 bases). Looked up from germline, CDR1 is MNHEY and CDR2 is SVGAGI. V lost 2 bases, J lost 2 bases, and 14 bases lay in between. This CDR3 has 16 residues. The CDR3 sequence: CASSYHPTRHTDTQYF. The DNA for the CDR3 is TGTGCCAGCAGTTACCATCCGACTAGGCACACAGATACGCAGTATTTT.

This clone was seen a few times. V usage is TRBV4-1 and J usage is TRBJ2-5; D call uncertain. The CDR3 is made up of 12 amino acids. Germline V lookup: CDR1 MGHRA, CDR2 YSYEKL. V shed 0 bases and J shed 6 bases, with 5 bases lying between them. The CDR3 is CASSQDQKTQYF. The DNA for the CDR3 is TGCGCCAGCAGCCAAGATCAAAAGACCCAGTACTTC.

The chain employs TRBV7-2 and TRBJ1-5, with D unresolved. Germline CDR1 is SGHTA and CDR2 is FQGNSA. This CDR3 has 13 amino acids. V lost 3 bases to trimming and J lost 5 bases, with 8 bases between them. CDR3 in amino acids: CASSFTVDQPQHF. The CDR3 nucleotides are TGTGCCAGCAGCTTTACGGTAGATCAGCCCCAGCATTTT.

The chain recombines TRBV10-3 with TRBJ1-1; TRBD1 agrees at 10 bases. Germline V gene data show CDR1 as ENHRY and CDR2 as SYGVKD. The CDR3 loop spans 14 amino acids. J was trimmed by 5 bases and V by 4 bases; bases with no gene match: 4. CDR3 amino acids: CAISAGTGETEAFF. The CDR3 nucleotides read TGTGCCATCAGTGCCGGGACAGGGGAGACTGAAGCTTTCTTT.

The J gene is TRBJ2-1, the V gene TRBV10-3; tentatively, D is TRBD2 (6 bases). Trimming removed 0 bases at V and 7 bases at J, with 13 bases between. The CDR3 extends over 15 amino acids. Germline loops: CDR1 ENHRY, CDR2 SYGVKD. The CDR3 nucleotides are TGTGCCATCAGTGAGTCGCGGGACGGAGGGAATGAGCAGTTCTTC. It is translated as CAISESRDGGNEQFF.

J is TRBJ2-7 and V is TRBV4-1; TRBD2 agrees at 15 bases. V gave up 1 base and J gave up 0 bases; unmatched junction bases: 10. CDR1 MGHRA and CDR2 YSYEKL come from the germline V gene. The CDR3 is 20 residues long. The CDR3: CASSQGLPGTSGGSSYEQYF. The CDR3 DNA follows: TGCGCCAGCAGCCAAGGTCTTCCCGGGACTAGCGGGGGGAGCTCCTACGAGCAGTACTTC.

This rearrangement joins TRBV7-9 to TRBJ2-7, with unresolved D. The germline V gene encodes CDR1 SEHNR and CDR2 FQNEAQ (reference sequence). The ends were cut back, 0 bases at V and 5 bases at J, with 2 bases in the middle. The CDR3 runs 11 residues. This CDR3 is CASSLANEQYF. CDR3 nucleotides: TGTGCCAGCAGCTTAGCTAACGAGCAGTACTTC.